This is a list of T cell receptor beta chains from one sample in a study of somatic mutations in cytotoxic T cells in rheumatoid arthritis. Measured with immunoSEQ multiplex PCR; TCRdb has only the in-frame clones, and not every one. The sample has fewer than 15,000 clones; around 70% are singletons. The sample consisted of CD8+ T cells sorted from blood. Receptors were obtained from an adult with rheumatoid arthritis. Each CDR3 is given with its conserved first and last residue. A D gene is named only where the DNA matches it firmly. A row's size may be missing; if present it is once, few, many or a size class.

abundance,v_gene,j_gene,d_gene,CDR3aa,CDR3nt
few,TRBV7-2,TRBJ1-2,.,CASSLGGGSGYTF,TGTGCCAGCAGCTTAGGGGGGGGCAGTGGCTACACCTTC
few,TRBV7-9,TRBJ1-1,.,CASSTGRDIMNTEAFF,TGTGCCAGCAGTACCGGACGGGATATTATGAACACTGAAGCTTTCTTT
large,TRBV7-8,TRBJ1-3,.,CASSLDSSGNTIYF,TGTGCCAGCAGCTTAGACTCATCTGGAAACACCATATATTTT
.,TRBV4-1,TRBJ2-6,.,CASSQGWGANVLTF,TGCGCCAGCAGCCAGGGATGGGGGGCCAACGTCCTGACTTTC
.,TRBV5-5,TRBJ1-2,.,CASSLGAPRGYGYTF,TGTGCCAGCAGCTTGGGAGCTCCCAGGGGCTATGGCTACACCTTC
.,TRBV6-5,TRBJ1-4,TRBD1,CASSYGQGLLGEKLFF,TGTGCCAGCAGTTACGGACAGGGCCTGTTGGGGGAAAAACTGTTTTTT
.,TRBV21-1,TRBJ1-2,.,CASSILPRERDGYTF,TGTGCCAGCAGCATATTGCCCAGGGAACGCGATGGCTACACCTTC
few,TRBV4-1,TRBJ1-6,.,CASSLPGGSLHF,TGCGCCAGCAGCCTCCCGGGGGGATCCCTCCACTTT
.,TRBV27,TRBJ1-1,TRBD1,CASSSDRAKMRNTEAFF,TGTGCCAGCAGTTCGGACAGGGCGAAAATGCGGAACACTGAAGCTTTCTTT
.,TRBV2,TRBJ1-2,TRBD1,CASRQGAYYGYTF,TGTGCCAGCAGGCAGGGGGCCTACTATGGCTACACCTTC
.,TRBV9,TRBJ2-3,.,CASSVGLGGVDTQYF,TGTGCCAGCAGCGTAGGGCTTGGGGGCGTGGATACGCAGTATTTT
.,TRBV20-1,TRBJ2-7,.,CSASWGAEQYF,TGCAGCGCTAGTTGGGGTGCCGAGCAGTACTTC
.,TRBV2,TRBJ1-6,.,CASSDRGASYNSPLHF,TGTGCCAGCAGTGACCGCGGGGCTTCCTATAATTCACCCCTCCACTTT
.,TRBV7-2,TRBJ1-2,.,CASSLSLPGYTF,TGTGCCAGCAGCTTAAGCCTCCCGGGCTACACCTTC
.,TRBV4-3,TRBJ1-2,.,CASSQGGQSLAQVYTF,TGCGCCAGCAGCCAAGGTGGACAGTCCTTGGCCCAGGTCTACACCTTC
few,TRBV4-3,TRBJ2-3,.,CASSHRIRLSTDTQYF,TGCGCCAGCAGCCACCGAATCAGACTGAGCACAGATACGCAGTATTTT
large,TRBV7-2,TRBJ1-6,.,CASSLGGTGPYNSPLHF,TGTGCCAGCAGCTTAGGCGGAACGGGGCCCTATAATTCACCCCTCCACTTT
.,TRBV4-1,TRBJ1-1,.,CASSLAGDLNTEAFF,TGCGCCAGCAGCCTCGCCGGGGACCTAAACACTGAAGCTTTCTTT
.,TRBV29-1,TRBJ2-7,.,CSVLDREGAYEQYF,TGCAGCGTCCTGGACAGGGAGGGGGCCTACGAGCAGTACTTC
.,TRBV27,TRBJ2-1,TRBD2,CASSLITSGGADEQFF,TGTGCCAGCAGTTTAATCACTAGCGGGGGGGCGGATGAGCAGTTCTTC
.,TRBV7-9,TRBJ2-3,.,CASSFLGGYTDTQYF,TGTGCCAGCAGCTTCTTAGGGGGATACACAGATACGCAGTATTTT
.,TRBV6-6,TRBJ2-7,.,CASTQGGRAYEQYF,TGTGCCAGCACCCAGGGAGGCAGGGCCTACGAGCAGTACTTC
few,TRBV5-1,TRBJ1-2,TRBD1,CASSPLEGARGYTF,TGCGCCAGCAGTCCCCTGGAGGGGGCGCGGGGCTACACCTTC
.,TRBV2,TRBJ2-1,.,CASRDARYNEQFF,TGTGCCAGCAGGGATGCCCGCTACAATGAGCAGTTCTTC
.,TRBV28,TRBJ2-4,.,CASSLATDPLAKNIQYF,TGTGCCAGCAGTTTAGCCACAGATCCCCTAGCCAAAAACATTCAGTACTTC
.,TRBV5-4,TRBJ2-1,TRBD2,CASSQLAGSYNEQFF,TGTGCCAGCAGTCAACTAGCGGGATCCTACAATGAGCAGTTCTTC
.,TRBV13,TRBJ1-1,.,CASSLLSPTGLEAFF,TGTGCCAGCAGCTTACTGAGTCCCACCGGCCTTGAAGCTTTCTTT
.,TRBV30,TRBJ1-5,TRBD1,CAWTGGAGQPQHF,TGTGCCTGGACAGGGGGCGCCGGGCAGCCCCAGCATTTT